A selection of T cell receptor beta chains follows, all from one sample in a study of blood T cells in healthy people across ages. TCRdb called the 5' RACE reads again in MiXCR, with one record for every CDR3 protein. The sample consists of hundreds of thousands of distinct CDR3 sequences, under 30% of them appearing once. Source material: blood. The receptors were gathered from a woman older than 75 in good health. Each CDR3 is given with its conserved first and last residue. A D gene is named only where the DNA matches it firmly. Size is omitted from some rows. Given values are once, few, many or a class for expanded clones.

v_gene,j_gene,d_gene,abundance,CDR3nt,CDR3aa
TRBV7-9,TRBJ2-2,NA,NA,TGTGCCAGCAGCTTAGGCCAGGGAAGCAGGGAGCTGTTTTTT,CASSLGQGSRELFF
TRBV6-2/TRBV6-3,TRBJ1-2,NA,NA,TGTGCCAGCAGTTACGCCCGGCGTTACTATGGCTACACCTTC,CASSYARRYYGYTF
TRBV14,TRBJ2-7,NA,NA,TGTGCCAGTAGCCAAGTCGGGCAGAAAGACTACGGGCAGTACTTC,CASSQVGQKDYGQYF
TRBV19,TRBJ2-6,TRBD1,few,TGTGCCAGTAGTATAAAAGATCGAGGGGGCTTAGGGGCCAACGTCCTGACTTTC,CASSIKDRGGLGANVLTF
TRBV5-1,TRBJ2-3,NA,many,TGCGCCAGCAGCCTCAACAGGGCCCCAGATACGCAGTATTTT,CASSLNRAPDTQYF
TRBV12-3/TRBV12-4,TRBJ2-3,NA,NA,TGTGCCAGCAGTTTATCTAGAGGGGGGGGTGATACGCAGTATTTT,CASSLSRGGGDTQYF
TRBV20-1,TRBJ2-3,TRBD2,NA,TGCAGTGCTATTAGCGGGAGGGGCACAGATACGCAGTATTTT,CSAISGRGTDTQYF
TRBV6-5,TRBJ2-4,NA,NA,TGTGCCAGCAGGGCAGGGATTTCCAAAAACATTCAGTACTTC,CASRAGISKNIQYF
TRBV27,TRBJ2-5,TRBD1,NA,TGTGCCAGCAGGACAGGGGGCACCGAGACCCAGTACTTC,CASRTGGTETQYF
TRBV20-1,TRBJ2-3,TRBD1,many,TGCAGTGCTATATATCCGGGACAGGGAACAGATACGCAGTATTTT,CSAIYPGQGTDTQYF
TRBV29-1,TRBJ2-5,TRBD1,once,TGCAGCGTTTCGACAGGGTCTAGAGAGACCCAGTACTTC,CSVSTGSRETQYF
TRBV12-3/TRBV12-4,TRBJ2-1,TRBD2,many,TGTGCCAGCAGCCGACTAGCGGGGAACTACAATGAGCAGTTCTTC,CASSRLAGNYNEQFF
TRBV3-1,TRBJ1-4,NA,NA,TGTGCCAGCAGCCAAGAGGTTCTCAGGGGTGAAAAACTGTTTTTT,CASSQEVLRGEKLFF
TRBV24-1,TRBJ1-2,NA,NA,TGTGCCACCAGCCAGGGGAGGGATGGCTGCACCTTC,CATSQGRDGCTF
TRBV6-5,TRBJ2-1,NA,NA,TGTGCCAGCAGTCCGGTAAGGGGGGGCCAGTTCTTC,CASSPVRGGQFF
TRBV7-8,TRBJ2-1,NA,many,TGTGCCAGCAGCCTGCCGAGGGGGGAGCAGTTCTTC,CASSLPRGEQFF
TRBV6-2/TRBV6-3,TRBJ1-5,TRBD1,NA,TGTGCCAGCAGTGGACAGGGGCAAAATCAGCCCCAGCATTTT,CASSGQGQNQPQHF
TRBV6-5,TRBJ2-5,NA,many,TGTGCCAGCAGTTACTCGAGGAGAGGGGCCCAAGAGACCCAGTACTTC,CASSYSRRGAQETQYF
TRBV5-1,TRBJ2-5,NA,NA,TGCGCCAGCAGCTTGGGGGGGGATGATAAGGAGACCCAGTACTTC,CASSLGGDDKETQYF
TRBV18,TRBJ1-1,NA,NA,TGTGCCAGCTCACCAATGCAGAACACTGAAGCTTTCTTT,CASSPMQNTEAFF
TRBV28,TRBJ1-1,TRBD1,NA,TGTGCCAGCAGCCCAGGACAGGTCTCTGAAGCTTTCTTT,CASSPGQVSEAFF
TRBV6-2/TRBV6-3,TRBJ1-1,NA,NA,TGTGCCAGCAGGCAATCTGCTAGGAACACTGAAGCTTTCTTT,CASRQSARNTEAFF
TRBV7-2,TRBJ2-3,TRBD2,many,TGTGCCAGCAGCTTAGTGGGACTAGCGTCTGATACGCAGTATTTT,CASSLVGLASDTQYF
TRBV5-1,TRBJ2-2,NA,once,TGCGCCAGCAGCTTCCTTTCCAGAGGGAACACCGGGGAGCTGTTTTTT,CASSFLSRGNTGELFF
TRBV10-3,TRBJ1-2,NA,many,TGTGCCATCAGTGTACAACAGGTCTATGGCTACACCTTC,CAISVQQVYGYTF
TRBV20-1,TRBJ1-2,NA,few,TGCAGTGCTAGAGATAGTCTCGCAGGGGCGACCTATGGCTACACCTTC,CSARDSLAGATYGYTF
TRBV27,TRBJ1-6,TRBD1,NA,TGTGCCTGCAGCAGACAGGGGGGCTTTATACCCCCCCACTTT,CACSRQGGFIPPHF
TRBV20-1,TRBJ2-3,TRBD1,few,TGCAGTGCTAGCCAGGGGGCAGGGGCAGATACGCAGTATTTT,CSASQGAGADTQYF
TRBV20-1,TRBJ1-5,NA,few,TGCAGTGCGTTAGTTAGCAATCAGCCCCAGCATTTT,CSALVSNQPQHF
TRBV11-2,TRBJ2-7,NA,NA,TGTGCCAGCAGCTTACGGACAGAGAGCTCCTACGAGCAGTACTTC,CASSLRTESSYEQYF
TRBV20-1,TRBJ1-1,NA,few,TGCAGTGTCAGACAGGCACTGAACACTGAAGCTTTCTTT,CSVRQALNTEAFF
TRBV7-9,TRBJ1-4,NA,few,TGTGCCAGCAGCTTTAACCAGGATGAAAAACTGTTTTTT,CASSFNQDEKLFF
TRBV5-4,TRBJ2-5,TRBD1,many,TGTGCCAGCAGCTTGGCAGGACAGGCCTTCCAAGAGACCCAGTACTTC,CASSLAGQAFQETQYF
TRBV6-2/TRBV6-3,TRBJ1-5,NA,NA,TGTGCCAGCAGTTACTGGAGTGGGAACCAGCCCCAGCATTTT,CASSYWSGNQPQHF
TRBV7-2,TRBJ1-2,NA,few,TGTGCCAGCAGCTTAGCGCTTAGGGATGGCTACACCTTC,CASSLALRDGYTF
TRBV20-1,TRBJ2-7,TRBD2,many,TGCAGTGCTATGGGTGGACTAGCTACCCTCTACGAGCAGTACTTC,CSAMGGLATLYEQYF
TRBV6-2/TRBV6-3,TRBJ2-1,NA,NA,TGTGCCAGCAAACCAACAGGCCAGGTGGCTCGCAATGAGCAGTTCTTC,CASKPTGQVARNEQFF
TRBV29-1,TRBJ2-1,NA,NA,TGCAGCGTTGCGGCAGACTCATACAATGAGCAGTTCTTC,CSVAADSYNEQFF
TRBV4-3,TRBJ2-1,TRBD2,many,TGCGCCAGCAGCCAAGGAATCGGGGGGGGATACAATGAGCAGTTCTTC,CASSQGIGGGYNEQFF
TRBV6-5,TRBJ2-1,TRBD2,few,TGTACCAGCAGTTCAAAAGGATGGGCGGGGGGCCCCCCGTCCTACAATGAGCAGTTCTTC,CTSSSKGWAGGPPSYNEQFF
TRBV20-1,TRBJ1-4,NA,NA,TGCAGTGCTAGGGGGGCGAGCGATGAAAAACTGTTTTTT,CSARGASDEKLFF
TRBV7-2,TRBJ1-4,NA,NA,TGTGCCAGCAGCCGGCGGGGGCCCGGAGTCGAAAAACTGTTTTTT,CASSRRGPGVEKLFF
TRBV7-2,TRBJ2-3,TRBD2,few,TGTGCCAGCAGCTCACAGACTAGCGGGGGGGGTGGTACGCAGTATTTT,CASSSQTSGGGGTQYF
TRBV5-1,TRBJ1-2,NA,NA,TGCGCCAGCAGCTTGGGGGACGGTAACTATGGCTACACCTTC,CASSLGDGNYGYTF
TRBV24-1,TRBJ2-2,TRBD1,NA,TGTGCCACCAGTGATCCGGGGACAGCGTCCACCGGGGAGCTGTTTTTT,CATSDPGTASTGELFF
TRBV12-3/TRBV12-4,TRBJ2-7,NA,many,TGTGCCAGCAGGGTGTCGGACCGCTACGAGCAGTACTTC,CASRVSDRYEQYF
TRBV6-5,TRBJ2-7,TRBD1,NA,TGTGCCAGCAGGCCCGGGACAGGGGGGCTCTACGAGCAGTACTTC,CASRPGTGGLYEQYF
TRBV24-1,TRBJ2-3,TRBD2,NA,TGTGCCACCAGTCAAGCGGGGGACAACACAGATACGCAGGATTTT,CATSQAGDNTDTQDF
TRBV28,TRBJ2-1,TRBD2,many,TGTGCCAGCAGTGGGACTAGCGGGGGTAACAATGAGCAGTTCTTC,CASSGTSGGNNEQFF
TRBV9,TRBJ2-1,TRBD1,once,TGTGCCAGCAGCGTAGTTTCGACAGGGGCGGAAGAGACCCAGTTCTTC,CASSVVSTGAEETQFF
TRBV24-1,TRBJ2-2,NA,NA,TGTGCCACCAGTGATCCTAACACCGGGGAGCTGTTTTTT,CATSDPNTGELFF
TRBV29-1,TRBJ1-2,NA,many,TGCAGCGTTGTACAGGGCTTTAACTATGGCTACACCTTC,CSVVQGFNYGYTF